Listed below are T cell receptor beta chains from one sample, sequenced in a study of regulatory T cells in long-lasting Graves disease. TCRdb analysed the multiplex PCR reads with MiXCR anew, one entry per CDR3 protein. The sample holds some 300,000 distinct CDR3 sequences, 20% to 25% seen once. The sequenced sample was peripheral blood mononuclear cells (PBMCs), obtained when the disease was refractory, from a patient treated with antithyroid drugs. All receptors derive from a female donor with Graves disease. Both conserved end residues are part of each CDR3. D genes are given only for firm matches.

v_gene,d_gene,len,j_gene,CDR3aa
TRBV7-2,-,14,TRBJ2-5,CASSLDGRAETQYF
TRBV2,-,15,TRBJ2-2,CASSLYSTNTGELFF
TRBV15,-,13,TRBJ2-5,CATSREDRETQYF
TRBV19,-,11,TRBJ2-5,CASSIGRTQYF
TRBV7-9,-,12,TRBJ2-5,CASSSEEETQYF
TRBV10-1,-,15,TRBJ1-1,CASSESGGRAAEAFF
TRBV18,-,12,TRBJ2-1,CASSPAARQQFF
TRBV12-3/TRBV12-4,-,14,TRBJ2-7,CASSPLPESYEQYF
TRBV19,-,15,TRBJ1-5,CASSNPDGSNQPQHF
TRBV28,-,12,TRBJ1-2,CASSSPTLGYTF
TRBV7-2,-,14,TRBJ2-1,CASSPHTGYNEQFF
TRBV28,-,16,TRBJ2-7,CASSFPYYEPSYEQYF
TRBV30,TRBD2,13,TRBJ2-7,CAWSSSGPYEQYF
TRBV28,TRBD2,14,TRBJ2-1,CASTPSGLYNEQFF
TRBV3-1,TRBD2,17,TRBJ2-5,CASSQEPPWTSGETQYF
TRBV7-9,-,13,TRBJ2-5,CASSHPSQETQYF
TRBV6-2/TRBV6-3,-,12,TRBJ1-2,CASSYSQDGYTF
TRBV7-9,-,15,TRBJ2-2,CASSLVAVLTGELFF
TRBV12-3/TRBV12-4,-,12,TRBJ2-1,CASSPGVQEQFF
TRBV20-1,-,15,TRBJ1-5,CSARGPGDGNQPQHF
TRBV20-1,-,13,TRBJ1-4,CSARNSPGEKLFF
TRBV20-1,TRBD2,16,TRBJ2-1,CSASFVLAGEPLAQFF
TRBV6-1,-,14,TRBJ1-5,CASSADLRNQPQHF
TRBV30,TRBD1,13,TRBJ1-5,CAWSSTGDQPQHF
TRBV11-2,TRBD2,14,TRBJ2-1,CASRSSGRYNEQFF
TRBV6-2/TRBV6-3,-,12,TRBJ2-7,CASSRESYEQYF
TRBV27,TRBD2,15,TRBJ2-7,CASRTRTSGSYEQYF
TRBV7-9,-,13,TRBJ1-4,CASSAPRTKELFF
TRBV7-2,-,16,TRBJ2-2,CASSSAGLANTGELFF
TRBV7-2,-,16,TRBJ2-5,CASSLVGTQTQETQYF
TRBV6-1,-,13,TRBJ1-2,CASSEGVDGGYTF
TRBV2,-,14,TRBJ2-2,CASRGDGLTGELFF
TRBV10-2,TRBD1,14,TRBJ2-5,CASSPNSGGATQYF
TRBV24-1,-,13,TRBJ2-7,CATSRDNPYEQYF
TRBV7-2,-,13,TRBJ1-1,CASSPHRDTEAFF
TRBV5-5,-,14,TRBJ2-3,CASSFVWDTDTQYF
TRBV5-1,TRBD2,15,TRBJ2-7,CASSLVSGSVHEQYF